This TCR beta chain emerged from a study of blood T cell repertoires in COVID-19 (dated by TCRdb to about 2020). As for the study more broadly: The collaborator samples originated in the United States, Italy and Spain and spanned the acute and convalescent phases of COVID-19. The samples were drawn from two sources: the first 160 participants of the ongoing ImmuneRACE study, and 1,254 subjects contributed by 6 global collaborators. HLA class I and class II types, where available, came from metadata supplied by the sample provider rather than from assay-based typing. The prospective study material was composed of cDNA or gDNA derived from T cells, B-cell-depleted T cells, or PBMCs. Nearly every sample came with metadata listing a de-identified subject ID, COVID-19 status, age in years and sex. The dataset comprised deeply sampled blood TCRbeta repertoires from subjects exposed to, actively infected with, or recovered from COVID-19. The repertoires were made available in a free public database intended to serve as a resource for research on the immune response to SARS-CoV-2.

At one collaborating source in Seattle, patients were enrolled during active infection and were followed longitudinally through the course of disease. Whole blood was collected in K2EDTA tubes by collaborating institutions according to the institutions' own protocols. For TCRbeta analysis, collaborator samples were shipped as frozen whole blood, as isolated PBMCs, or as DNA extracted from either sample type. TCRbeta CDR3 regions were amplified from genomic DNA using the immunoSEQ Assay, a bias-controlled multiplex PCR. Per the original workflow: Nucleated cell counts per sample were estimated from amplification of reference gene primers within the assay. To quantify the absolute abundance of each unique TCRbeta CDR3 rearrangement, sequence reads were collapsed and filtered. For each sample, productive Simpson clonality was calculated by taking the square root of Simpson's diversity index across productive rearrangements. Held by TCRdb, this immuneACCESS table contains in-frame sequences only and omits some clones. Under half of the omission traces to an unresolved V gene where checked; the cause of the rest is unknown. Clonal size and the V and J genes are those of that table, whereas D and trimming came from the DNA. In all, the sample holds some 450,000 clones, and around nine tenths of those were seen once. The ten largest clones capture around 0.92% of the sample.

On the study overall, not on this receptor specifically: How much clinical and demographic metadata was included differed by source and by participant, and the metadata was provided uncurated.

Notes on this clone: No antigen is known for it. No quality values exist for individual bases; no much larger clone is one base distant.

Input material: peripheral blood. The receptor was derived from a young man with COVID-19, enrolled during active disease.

CDR3 reads: CASSLEYGTSGGETQYF. The DNA sequence is as follows: TGTGCCAGCAGCTTAGAGTATGGGACTAGCGGGGGGGAGACCCAGTACTTC. This chain is built from TRBV7-2 and TRBJ2-5; a stretch of 15 junction bases matches TRBD2. Here V drops 1 base and J drops 5 bases, and the junction holds 5 bases not matched to any gene. Inclusive of the bounding cysteine and phenylalanine, the CDR3 is 17 residues long. The kept DNA is CDR3 alone, 51 bases in frame from the first base. CDR1 is given as SGHTA and CDR2 as FQGNSA, both from the germline V gene.